The present entry profiles one T cell receptor beta chain with its context. This clone was picked up a small number of times. Its specific antigen is unknown. No base quality information exists; no much larger clone differs at one position. The cohort comprised some 680 healthy bone marrow donors. Cohort members were all nominally healthy when sampled, although unrecorded immune exposures were likely present. The donor was CMV seronegative and belonged to the group of under 400 seronegative cohort members. Each donor provided a peripheral blood sample, and peripheral blood mononuclear cells were used for TCR beta sequencing. The Qiagen DNeasy Blood Extraction Kit was used to extract genomic DNA from the blood cell samples. The CDR3 sequence holds 13 residues, the cysteine and phenylalanine included. Only the CDR3 part of the read is kept: 39 bases, read in frame from the first base. V is clipped by 0 bases and J by 4 bases, and the sequence between their germline boundaries is 7 bases long. Based on the germline V gene, the CDR1 and CDR2 sequences are SGDLS and YYNGEE.

The record originates from a study of cytomegalovirus exposure and HLA in healthy donors (TCRdb year 2017). In the study overall: An earlier analysis of about 560 of the donors reported 276 Gb of sequence data and 117 million unique TCR beta sequences obtained from approximately 180 million T cells. About 280 gigabases of sequencing data and some 85 million unique TCR sequences were included in an early release covering over 600 HLA-typed donors. Among the approximately 430 genotyped donors, around 81% belonged to the genetic ancestry cluster associated with self-reported Caucasian donors. The aim of the study was to test whether cataloging public T cell receptors could identify signatures of past pathogen exposure. The study profiled the T cell repertoires of hundreds of subjects by immunosequencing and related them to cytomegalovirus serostatus. Besides the first cohort of around 700 subjects, a separate validation cohort made up of roughly 120 different subjects was used. The study combined high-throughput TCR immunosequencing, statistical association of individual TCRs with disease status, and machine learning to predict cytomegalovirus infection status. To study patterns of TCR occurrence, a later analysis re-analyzed previously published TCR beta repertoires from more than 550 donors and added high-resolution HLA genotyping. Rather than using new phenotypic data, the later analysis identified candidate immune exposures from TCR beta sequences and from how often those sequences occurred across donors. To decide whether each TCR beta V gene segment behaved as functional or pseudogenic, an earlier analysis of some 600 of the donors relied on high-throughput TCR beta sequencing. Donor age, sex, ethnicity and CMV serostatus were collected together with the repertoire data. A later genetic analysis used genome-wide SNP genotypes for 398 of the 666 donors, treating that subset as a discovery cohort. All discovery cohort repertoires had been generated on a single sequencing platform. HLA typing covered class I and class II loci at four-digit resolution. The number of typed donors differed by locus: about 620-640 for A, B, C, DRB1 and DQB1; some 500 for DQA1; 606 for DPA1; and 400 to 480 for DPB1. Five DR-DQ haplotypes were treated as single units for association and clustering because of strong linkage in the cohort. On average, 235,054 unique TCR beta nucleotide sequences were sequenced per donor among several hundred genotyped donors of the cohort, with 15% to 20% of those sequences being non-productive.

The investigation overall reported the following: The 87-base-pair reads could not distinguish some IMGT-functional V segments, including TRBV6-2 and TRBV6-3, so those segments were excluded. At a false discovery rate of 0.05, a later analysis linked some 17,000 TCR beta sequences to specific HLA alleles. A later analysis found that TCR association rates varied across HLA loci, with DRB1 alleles showing the most associated TCRs and HLA-C alleles the fewest. In a later analysis, HLA-associated TCR beta chains showed more clonal expansion and lower generation probabilities than non-associated chains that were equally common. The sequencing pipeline was judged likely to have produced a cluster of highly shared sequence variants as a technical artifact. Three of the identified cytomegalovirus-associated TCR beta chains were confirmed in vitro to be specific for cytomegalovirus antigens. Because HLA typing was unavailable for some donors at each locus, only the typed subset was used in association tests. An earlier analysis of 587 of the donors showed that most TCR beta V segments appeared in productive rearrangements either about 87% or about 30% of the time, which broadly matched IMGT annotations. The authors suggested that the approach could potentially be generalized to other disease states and immunological phenotypes. Roughly uniform sequencing depth across donors was assumed in presence/absence analyses, although this assumption may not hold. According to a later genetic analysis, donors in an Asian-associated ancestry cluster had fewer N-insertions in productive TCRs than the approximately 700-donor mean. According to a later analysis, most CMV-associated TCR beta chains appeared to be HLA-restricted, and the HLA associations seemed to be driven largely by CMV exposure. In this cohort, only TCR beta chains were sequenced, and detectable features were limited by the absence of alpha or paired-chain data. A later analysis reported that several top co-occurrence clusters appeared linked to parvovirus B19, influenza, CMV and Epstein-Barr virus. A total of 150 or so TCR beta chains were listed by the study as associated with cytomegalovirus. When HLA alleles, especially DR and DQ, strongly co-occurred, attributing TCR associations to individual alleles was difficult. Because counts were too low, roughly 17 rarely observed V segments, including chromosome 9 orphons, were left out of the earlier analysis of about 500 of the donors. V-gene and J-gene trimming of TCR beta chains was associated with a missense DCLRE1C variant in a later genetic analysis, and the association was replicated in an independent cohort. The only immune exposure information available for the cohort was CMV serostatus. In both the original and validation cohorts, the classifier was reported to diagnose cytomegalovirus status with high specificity and sensitivity. Linkage disequilibrium might explain the correlated functional status among segregating V segments, but an unknown experimental factor could not be excluded. Most TCR sequences were seen in very few donors, while some public TCRs were found in many individuals. A further reported finding was that TCR beta sequences accurately predicted the HLA-A and HLA-B alleles for most subjects in the first cohort.

Library preparation used the immunoSEQ multiplex PCR assay. A mixture of 60 forward primers for TCR Vbeta segments and 13 reverse primers for TCR Jbeta segments was used in the multiplex PCR. A multiplex PCR assay on genomic DNA amplified the CDR3 region of rearranged TCR beta genes. The amplified TCR beta libraries were sequenced on the Illumina HiSeq System as 87-base-pair reads. On the authors' methods: Across the 666 repertoires, a later analysis counted approximately 83 million unique TCR beta chains, around 11 million of which were shared by at least two donors. To remove PCR and sequencing errors, raw reads were error-corrected and collapsed into unique sequences using a nearest-neighbor algorithm that merged closely related sequences. Alignment of CDR3 sequences to IMGT reference sequences was used to assign V, D and J gene segments. For a sequence to be retained, a match of at least six nucleotides to both a V gene segment and a J gene segment was required. Rearrangements were classified as productive when the CDR3 lacked stop codons and remained in frame with V and J, and all other rearrangements were classified as non-productive. CDR3 was defined by IMGT convention, running from the second conserved V-encoded cysteine to the conserved J-encoded phenylalanine. The earlier analysis of 450 to 750 of the donors excluded any sequence lacking an unambiguous match to a single V gene segment. In an earlier analysis of several hundred of the donors, V segments were called functional above 56.7% productive rearrangements and were called segregating when the between-donor standard deviation exceeded 5%. A statistical classification framework was built for diagnosing cytomegalovirus status from the catalog of TCR beta chain sequences. In a later analysis, TCR nucleotide sequences were compared against IMGT/GENE-DB human TR gene sequences so that V and J genes could be assigned. The TCRdist pipeline was used in a later analysis to assign CDR3 sequences and most-parsimonious VDJ recombination scenarios. In a later analysis, every TCR beta chain was defined by the combination of its CDR3 amino acid sequence and its V-gene family, and reads without a unique V-gene family were dropped. As a way to deal with suspected cross-contamination and a sequencing artifact, a later analysis dropped approximately 590 nucleotide sequences that were highly shared and had low generation probability. In a later analysis, a clonal expansion index was calculated for each public chain from normalized within-repertoire ranks of inferred template counts. Generation probabilities in a later analysis came from a VDJ recombination model fitted to out-of-frame rearrangements, and those results were checked against IGoR. In a later analysis, TCR-TCR, TCR-HLA and TCR-CMV co-occurrence was scored with hypergeometric tests, and a repertoire-size bias correction was applied to TCR pairs. False discovery rates were estimated in a later analysis by permuting HLA or CMV assignments 20 times. In a later analysis, co-occurring TCRs were grouped with DBSCAN, and TCRdist sequence similarity was added when clustering was performed within HLA-allele-positive subsets. Co-occurrence clustering excluded repertoires with fewer than 30,000 or more than 120,000 public chains, plus five with anomalous nucleotide sharing. As stored in TCRdb, this immuneACCESS dataset retains in-frame rearrangements with V and J assigned. A fraction of the clones does not appear; measured against another copy, unresolved V genes explain less than half of the discrepancy, and the remainder lacks a known reason. The DNA gave D and trimming, while V, J and clone size come from that table. For this sample the table gives some 200,000 clones, of which around 83% were detected only once. The ten largest make up just over 1.4% of the sample.

The rearranged chain carries TRBV9 and TRBJ1-2; TRBD1 might be the D gene, on 6 matching bases. The specimen sequenced was PBMCs. The receptor was derived from a girl between 5 and 17 years old in good health and CMV-seronegative. In nucleotide form, the sequence is TGTGCCAGCAGCGTAGAGGGGGTCTATGGCTACACCTTC. It specifies CASSVEGVYGYTF.